The next 20 T cell receptor beta chains were all read from a single sample in a study of cytomegalovirus exposure and HLA in healthy donors. The PCR contained 60 Vbeta and 13 Jbeta primers. Produced via immunoSEQ multiplex PCR; TCRdb's table is partial and in-frame only. The profile covers 75,000 to 90,000 clones, with less than 85% appearing a single time and around an eighth taken by the ten largest. Source material: PBMCs. The source of these receptors is a human donor in good health.

This sequence joins TRBV29-1 and TRBJ2-7; maybe TRBD1 (5 bases). The V gene lost 3 bases and the J gene lost 2 bases, with 11 bases spanning the gap. CDR1 is SQVTM and CDR2 is ANQGSEA in the germline V gene. CDR3 length: 13 residues. As DNA, the CDR3 is TGCAGCGTTGAGGCGACAGCTACCTACGAGCAGTACTTC. Translated: CSVEATATYEQYF.

The chain uses TRBV6-6 and TRBJ1-1; 7 nucleotides align to TRBD1. Germline loops: CDR1 MNHNY, CDR2 SVGAGI (reference sequence). The V segment lost 0 bases and the J segment 3 bases; nucleotides outside the gene matches: 4. The CDR3 has 15 residues. The CDR3 DNA is TGTGCCAGCAGTTACTCACGCAGGGGGGACACTGAAGCTTTCTTT. This codes for CASSYSRRGDTEAFF.

The chain couples TRBV4-1 to TRBJ1-1; 10 bases agree with TRBD1. V was pared by 3 bases and J by 2 bases, with 6 bases of the junction left unmatched. CDR1 and CDR2 (germline): MGHRA, YSYEKL. This CDR3 spans 16 amino acids. The CDR3 loop reads CASSHPRTGGNTEAFF. The CDR3 nucleotides read TGCGCCAGCAGCCACCCACGGACAGGGGGAAACACTGAAGCTTTCTTT.

The chain has TRBV19 and TRBJ2-3; TRBD2 aligns across 7 bases. Losses at the gene ends were 0 bases for V and 5 bases for J; bases not matched to a gene: 11. This CDR3 has 17 residues. Looked up from germline, CDR1 is LNHDA and CDR2 is SQIVND (reference sequence). CDR3 DNA: TGTGCCAGTAGTATAGATGGGCCGGGGGGATCTGAAGATACGCAGTATTTT. Translated: CASSIDGPGGSEDTQYF.

This clone was seen only once. The chain links TRBV10-3 to TRBJ2-3; perhaps TRBD2 as D (6 bases). Germline assignment: CDR1 ENHRY and CDR2 SYGVKD. V dropped 4 bases and J dropped 0 bases, with 17 bases sitting between them. CDR3 length equals 17 residues. CDR3 sequence: CAISGDGGAGSTDTQYF. The CDR3 nucleotides read TGTGCCATCAGTGGAGACGGAGGGGCAGGCAGCACAGATACGCAGTATTTT.

This chain joins TRBV27 and TRBJ1-4; D not resolved. The CDR3 spans 14 residues. With 3 bases removed from V and 3 bases from J, the gap between germline ends came to 8 bases. CDR1 MNHEY and CDR2 SMNVEV come from the germline V gene (reference sequence). The DNA of the CDR3 is TGTGCCAGCAGTTTTGCGGGTGCTAATGAAAAACTGTTTTTT. It translates to CASSFAGANEKLFF.

The chain couples TRBV6-1 to TRBJ2-3; no reliable D call. Germline loops: CDR1 MNHNS, CDR2 SASEGT. V was cut by 1 base and J by 6 bases, with 11 bases left in between. The length of the CDR3 is 14 residues. The CDR3 sequence is CASSEGGPRDTQYF. The CDR3 DNA sequence: TGTGCCAGCAGTGAAGGAGGCCCCCGGGATACGCAGTATTTT.

Remarks on this clone: A junction end diverges from the germline sequence, so it may reflect a read error. This chain links TRBV7-6 with TRBJ1-6; D might be TRBD1 (6 bases). This CDR3 contains 13 residues. Germline-derived CDR1 and CDR2 are SGHVS and FNYEAQ. CDR3 protein: CASSLAQGSPLNF. CDR3 nucleotides: TGTGCCAGCAGCTTAGCGCAGGGGTCGCCCCTCAACTTT. Drawing the rest from reference TRBV7-6 and TRBJ1-6, the complete variable domain is GAGVSQSPRYKVTKRGQDVALRCDPISGHVSLYWYRQALGQGPEFLTYFNYEAQQDKSGLPNDRFSAERPEGSISTLTIQRTEQRDSAMYRCASSLAQGSPLNFGNGTRLTVT.

The chain employs TRBV7-6 and TRBJ2-7; 9 bases align to TRBD2. The germline V gene encodes CDR1 SGHVS and CDR2 FNYEAQ. With V trimmed by 0 bases and J by 4 bases, 10 bases remained unmatched. The CDR3 spans 17 residues. CDR3 sequence reads: CASSLAGGSGGDYEQYF. CDR3 bases: TGTGCCAGCAGCTTAGCAGGTGGTAGCGGGGGAGATTACGAGCAGTACTTC. Full variable domain (remainder filled in from reference TRBV7-6 and TRBJ2-7): GAGVSQSPRYKVTKRGQDVALRCDPISGHVSLYWYRQALGQGPEFLTYFNYEAQQDKSGLPNDRFSAERPEGSISTLTIQRTEQRDSAMYRCASSLAGGSGGDYEQYFGPGTRLTVT.

V and J are TRBV5-6 and TRBJ1-4, with 8 bases that match TRBD1. With 2 bases clipped from V and 3 bases from J, the junction kept 6 bases outside the gene matches. This CDR3 is 16 amino acids long. Germline V gene data show CDR1 as SGHDT and CDR2 as YYEEEE. CDR3 sequence: CASSFNPTGANEKLFF. The CDR3 bases are TGTGCCAGCAGCTTTAATCCGACAGGGGCTAATGAAAAACTGTTTTTT.

The J gene is TRBJ2-7, the V gene TRBV6-1; 7 nucleotides line up with TRBD1. Germline V gene sequence: CDR1 MNHNS, CDR2 SASEGT. The V and J ends lost 4 bases and 2 bases, in that order; junction bases with no gene match: 11. This CDR3 region has 16 residues. CDR3 DNA sequence: TGTGCCAGCAGTGGAGGGACAGCCCCGTCGGCCTACGAGCAGTACTTC. It specifies CASSGGTAPSAYEQYF.

The chain recombines TRBV5-1 with TRBJ1-1, with D maybe TRBD1 (6 bases). This CDR3 region has 15 residues. With 2 bases removed from V and 4 bases from J, the gap between germline ends came to 15 bases. Germline V gene sequence: CDR1 SGHRS, CDR2 YFSETQ. For the CDR3, the DNA is TGCGCCAGCAGCTTACAGGGCATCTTCCCCACTGAAGCTTTCTTT. Amino acid sequence: CASSLQGIFPTEAFF.

CDR3 bases: TGTGCCAGCAGCTTAGGCAGGTCCCGCGGGGAGACCCAGTACTTC. Translating it yields CASSLGRSRGETQYF. The rearrangement joins TRBV7-9 to TRBJ2-5, with D possibly TRBD2 on 5 matching bases. This CDR3 region has 15 residues. Germline-derived CDR1 and CDR2 are SEHNR and FQNEAQ (reference sequence). V was shortened by 1 base and J by 5 bases, with 14 bases between the two germline ends.

The CDR3 nucleotides are TGTGCCAGCAAAGGGGCTAGCGGGGGGGCCAATGAGCAGTTCTTC. This translates into CASKGASGGANEQFF. The chain employs TRBV6-5 and TRBJ2-1; 12 bases are a match to TRBD2. This CDR3 contains 15 residues. Germline assignment: CDR1 MNHEY and CDR2 SVGAGI. Trimming removed 7 bases from V and 6 bases from J; junction bases left unmatched: 7.

The rearrangement uses TRBV5-6 and TRBJ2-5; TRBD2 aligns across 11 bases. Per the germline V gene, CDR1 is SGHDT and CDR2 is YYEEEE. The V and J ends lost 1 base and 4 bases, in that order; junction bases with no gene match: 6. CDR3 length: 16 residues. The CDR3 nucleotides are TGTGCCAGCAGCTTGACTAGCGGGGGAGTATCAGAGACCCAGTACTTC. Protein product: CASSLTSGGVSETQYF.

CDR3 DNA sequence: TGTGCCAGCTCACCGGCAGGGGGCTACAATGAGCAGTTCTTC. Its translation: CASSPAGGYNEQFF. This sequence joins TRBV18 and TRBJ2-1, with 7 positions matching TRBD1. Germline CDR1 KGHSH, CDR2 LQKENI. The trim removed 3 bases at V and 3 bases at J, leaving 2 bases unmatched. The CDR3 is 14 residues long.

In this sample, this clone turned up once. The V gene is TRBV19, the J gene TRBJ1-4; a weak D match, TRBD1 (5 bases). The V and J ends lost 5 bases and 8 bases respectively, with 12 bases between them. Germline CDR1 LNHDA, CDR2 SQIVND (reference sequence). The CDR3 loop spans 13 amino acids. The CDR3 nucleotides read TGTGCCAGTAGTCGGGGGTTGGACGAAAAACTGTTTTTT. Residues: CASSRGLDEKLFF.

The chain employs TRBV29-1 and TRBJ2-5; a possible D gene is TRBD1 (6 bases). Trimming removed 5 bases at V and 4 bases at J, with 14 bases between. Germline V lookup: CDR1 SQVTM, CDR2 ANQGSEA. The CDR3 loop spans 13 amino acids. The CDR3 sequence: CSVPLGQAETQYF. As DNA, the CDR3 is TGCAGCGTTCCCCTGGGACAAGCAGAGACCCAGTACTTC.

This rearrangement joins TRBV29-1 to TRBJ1-2; D perhaps matches TRBD1 (6 bases). Trimming took 3 bases from V and 0 from J, leaving 17 bases between them. Germline CDR1 reads SQVTM; CDR2 reads ANQGSEA. CDR3 length equals 16 residues. The CDR3 DNA is TGCAGCGTTGACCCGGCAGGGGTGGGAGCTAACTATGGCTACACCTTC. Amino acid sequence: CSVDPAGVGANYGYTF.

This clone was detected only once. The J gene is TRBJ1-1, the V gene TRBV7-9; D not certain. Germline V gene data show CDR1 as SEHNR and CDR2 as FQNEAQ (reference sequence). This CDR3 comprises 14 residues. Trimming took off 5 bases at V and 5 bases at J, with 15 bases between the two ends. In nucleotides, the CDR3 is TGTGCCAGCAGCGCCCAGACCACGGGGACTGAAGCTTTCTTT. Protein sequence: CASSAQTTGTEAFF.